Here is one TCR beta chain with its context. The data are from a study of Graves' ophthalmopathy and Graves' hyperthyroidism. CDR3 regions of TCR beta were amplified from RNA transcripts. RT-PCR was first run with HTBI primers, then multiplex PCR in a second round. Via MiXCR, TCRdb re-called the multiplex PCR reads, giving one row per CDR3 protein. The repertoire holds over a million distinct CDR3 sequences, less than 45% seen once, with 11% in the top ten. CDR1 is LNHDA, CDR2 SQIVND, per germline (reference sequence). The CDR3 consists of 15 residues. V lost 1 base and J 5 bases, leaving 12 bases between the germline ends.

The receptor was isolated from an adult man with Graves' hyperthyroidism. The chain carries TRBV19 and TRBJ1-5; D is perhaps TRBD1 (6 bases). The specimen was peripheral blood or thyroid tissue (not recorded which). CDR3 bases: TGTGCCAGTAGTATAGTACAGAACAGGGATCAGCCCCAGCATTTT. Amino acid sequence: CASSIVQNRDQPQHF.